These 18 T cell receptor beta chains originate from one sample sequenced in a study of shared T cell receptors in the human thymus (dated by TCRdb to about 2021). Receptor libraries were prepared by the immunoSEQ multiplex PCR assay. TCRdb obtained this table from immuneACCESS and retained in-frame rearrangements with V and J assigned. These tables miss some clones; where compared with another copy, unresolved V genes account for less than half of the shortfall, and the remainder is unexplained. In this sample the table shows under 700,000 clones, approximately 80% of which occur a single time. The top ten clones comprise more than 0.01% of the sample. This sample also belongs to another study, concerning human thymus T cells.

Specimen: thymocytes. The receptor source for this set is a boy younger than two with a congenital heart defect. Donor details come from another sample of the same person, matched by shared clones.

The chain is built from TRBV7-9 and TRBJ2-2; D is perhaps TRBD2 (5 bases). The germline V gene has CDR1 SEHNR and CDR2 FQNEAQ (reference sequence). CDR3 length: 14 residues. Trimming removed 3 bases from V and 1 base from J, with 6 bases in between. DNA for the CDR3: TGTGCCAGCAGCTTGGGGAGGAACACCGGGGAGCTGTTTTTT. Translation gives CASSLGRNTGELFF.

V usage is TRBV27 and J usage is TRBJ2-5, with D maybe TRBD2 (5 bases). From germline, CDR1 is MNHEY and CDR2 SMNVEV (reference sequence). Deletions cut 8 bases from V and 5 bases from J, with 18 bases between. The CDR3 runs 14 residues. The CDR3 spells CASRTYSKRETQYF. In nucleotides, the CDR3 is TGTGCCAGCCGGACCTACTCCAAGCGGGAGACCCAGTACTTC.

The J gene is TRBJ2-7, the V gene TRBV6-6; 9 bases are a match to TRBD2. CDR1 and CDR2 (germline): MNHNY, SVGAGI (reference sequence). This CDR3 region has 16 residues. Trimming at V came to 2 bases and at J to 1 base, leaving 6 bases not matched to a gene. The CDR3 loop is CASSYRVAGVSYEQYF. CDR3 nucleotides: TGTGCCAGCAGTTACAGAGTAGCGGGGGTATCCTACGAGCAGTACTTC.

Turning to this clone: Other DNA variants within this sample encode the same CDR3. The chain couples TRBV29-1 to TRBJ2-5; TRBD1 might be the D (7 bases). Germline V lookup: CDR1 SQVTM, CDR2 ANQGSEA. This CDR3 has 12 residues. Trimming left V 3 bases short and J 5 bases short, with 10 bases between. The CDR3 DNA reads TGCAGCGTTGACAGGGGGAGGGAGACCCAGTACTTC. Its protein product is CSVDRGRETQYF. The full variable domain, its missing parts supplied by reference TRBV29-1 and TRBJ2-5, is SAVISQKPSRDICQRGTSLTIQCQVDSQVTMMFWYRQQPGQSLTLIATANQGSEATYESGFVIDKFPISRPNLTFSTLTVSNMSPEDSSIYLCSVDRGRETQYFGPGTRLLVL.

This clone has a single count. The J gene is TRBJ2-5, the V gene TRBV27; 11 bases line up with TRBD2. J gave up 0 bases and V 8 bases, and 8 bases lay outside the gene matches. This CDR3 comprises 16 residues. Looked up from germline, CDR1 is MNHEY and CDR2 is SMNVEV (reference sequence). In DNA form, the CDR3 reads TGTGCCAGCGGAGCCGAGACTAGCGGGAACCAAGAGACCCAGTACTTC. It translates to CASGAETSGNQETQYF.

The genes are TRBV27 and TRBJ2-7; TRBD1 aligns across 7 bases. The CDR3 runs to 15 residues. The V and J ends lost 7 bases and 0 bases, in that order; junction bases with no gene match: 9. Germline V gene sequence: CDR1 MNHEY, CDR2 SMNVEV (reference sequence). The DNA for the CDR3 is TGTGCCAGCATCTCCGGGACAGCGATCTCCTACGAGCAGTACTTC. Its protein product is CASISGTAISYEQYF.

The V call is TRBV25-1, the J call TRBJ1-2; TRBD1 matches at 7 bases. CDR1 is MGHDK and CDR2 is SYGVNS in the germline V gene. CDR3 length equals 12 residues. The V and J ends lost 8 bases and 4 bases, in that order; junction bases with no gene match: 4. CDR3 amino acids: CASLGQIYGYTF. The CDR3 DNA reads as TGTGCCAGCCTGGGACAGATCTATGGCTACACCTTC.

This clone has a handful of counts. This chain uses TRBV9 with TRBJ2-1; 13 bases map to TRBD2. This CDR3 is built from 18 residues. Looked up from germline, CDR1 is SGDLS and CDR2 is YYNGEE. J gave up 1 base and V 0 bases, and 4 bases lay outside the gene matches. The CDR3 reads CASSVGTSGRGSYNEQFF. In DNA form, the CDR3 reads TGTGCCAGCAGCGTAGGAACTAGCGGGAGGGGATCCTACAATGAGCAGTTCTTC.

The chain employs TRBV29-1 and TRBJ2-3; D may be TRBD1 (5 bases). Looked up from germline, CDR1 is SQVTM and CDR2 is ANQGSEA. The CDR3 consists of 17 residues. Trimming pared 7 bases from V and 2 bases from J, leaving 25 bases between. CDR3 nucleotide sequence: TGCAGCGGGGGCGTGGGGCAGCCTTTAGCCTTCACAGATACGCAGTATTTT. Amino acids: CSGGVGQPLAFTDTQYF.

This clone was picked up one time. The chain couples TRBV6-1 to TRBJ1-2; D call uncertain. Trimming cost V 7 bases and J 4 bases, with 19 bases left between them. This CDR3 spans 15 amino acids. Looked up from germline, CDR1 is MNHNS and CDR2 is SASEGT. CDR3 nucleotides: TGTGCCAGCACTCCCCTACGAGGCCGAAGCTATGGCTACACCTTC. Translated: CASTPLRGRSYGYTF.

This clone has just a few counts. The V call is TRBV4-2, the J call TRBJ2-1; 8 nucleotides line up with TRBD2. The V gene's germline CDR1 is LGHNA and CDR2 YNFKEQ. The length of the CDR3 is 16 residues. With V trimmed by 0 bases and J by 8 bases, 9 bases remained unmatched. CDR3 protein: CASSQDGGTRGDEQFF. For the CDR3, the DNA is TGTGCCAGCAGCCAAGATGGAGGGACTAGGGGCGATGAGCAGTTCTTC.

The V and J genes are TRBV4-2 and TRBJ2-5, with 8 bases lining up with TRBD2. The V gene's germline CDR1 is LGHNA and CDR2 YNFKEQ. This CDR3 contains 19 residues. Trimming at V came to 1 base and at J to 5 bases, leaving 18 bases not matched to a gene. CDR3 residues: CASSQGYNQERERGETQYF. The CDR3 nucleotides read TGTGCCAGCAGCCAAGGTTACAACCAGGAGCGGGAGCGGGGTGAGACCCAGTACTTC.

The chain recombines TRBV4-2 with TRBJ2-3; 7 bases line up with TRBD2. CDR3 size: 16 residues. Germline CDR1 and CDR2: LGHNA and YNFKEQ. Trimming cost V 7 bases and J 2 bases; bases outside gene matches: 12. The CDR3 region has the DNA TGTGCCAGCACCCCCGCGGGAGTAAAGTCCACAGATACGCAGTATTTT. Its translation: CASTPAGVKSTDTQYF.

The rearrangement joins TRBV20-1 to TRBJ2-7, with D unclear. The germline V gene has CDR1 DFQATT and CDR2 SNEGSKA (reference sequence). The CDR3 sequence is 10 residues long. CDR3: CNPLSYEQYF. The DNA of the CDR3 is TGCAACCCCCTGAGCTACGAGCAGTACTTC.

This chain uses TRBV9 with TRBJ2-7; TRBD2 matches 13 bases. Trimming cost V 3 bases and J 6 bases; bases outside gene matches: 12. Germline assignment: CDR1 SGDLS and CDR2 YYNGEE. CDR3 length equals 17 residues. The CDR3: CASSAKWTSGSRGEQYF. The CDR3 DNA sequence: TGTGCCAGCAGCGCGAAATGGACTAGCGGGAGTAGAGGCGAGCAGTACTTC.

The gene calls are TRBV4-1 and TRBJ2-6; TRBD1 is a possible D gene (5 bases). The CDR3 sequence is 20 residues long. The V gene lost 0 bases and the J gene lost 0 bases, with 18 bases spanning the gap. Germline-derived CDR1 and CDR2 are MGHRA and YSYEKL. DNA of the CDR3: TGCGCCAGCAGCCAAGATACCTCCCACAGGCTAAGCTCTGGGGCCAACGTCCTGACTTTC. Translation gives CASSQDTSHRLSSGANVLTF.

The J gene is TRBJ2-3, the V gene TRBV6-6, with TRBD1 matching over 7 bases. The CDR3 consists of 16 residues. CDR1 is MNHNY, CDR2 SVGAGI, per germline (reference sequence). Trimming cost V 6 bases and J 3 bases; bases outside gene matches: 12. The CDR3 bases are TGTGCCAGCAGCCCGTACCGGGACAGTAATACAGATACGCAGTATTTT. Encoded protein: CASSPYRDSNTDTQYF.

The genes are TRBV5-1 and TRBJ2-3, with D possibly matching TRBD2 (6 bases). CDR3 length equals 15 residues. Germline values: CDR1 SGHRS, CDR2 YFSETQ. Trimming removed 3 bases from V and 3 bases from J, with 14 bases in between. The CDR3 nucleotides are TGCGCCAGCAGCTCGACTAGTCCAACGACAGATACGCAGTATTTT. It codes for CASSSTSPTTDTQYF.